The entry below gives a single TCR beta chain sequence along with its context. This entry is derived from a study of shared clonotypes between healthy human individuals. The CDR3 is made up of 11 amino acids. V lost 9 bases, J lost 6 bases, and 10 bases lay in between. Germline V CDR1 and CDR2: LNHDA, SQIVND (reference sequence). Naive CD8 isolation took CD45RO-negative cells positively selected for CCR7 and excluded terminally differentiated effector memory CD45RA+ cells. Repertoires were generated with immunoSEQ multiplex PCR, while TCRdb's copy carries only in-frame clones and drops some. The sample holds about 2.1 million clones, 85% to 95% seen once.

This TCR was sampled from a man aged 18 to 29 in good health. Some clones in this sample may be carry-over from other donors' samples. The sample consisted of naive CD8+ T cells from PBMCs. V gene TRBV19 combines with J gene TRBJ2-3; no definite D call. This CDR3 is CARPVNDTQYF. As DNA, the CDR3 is TGTGCCAGACCCGTAAACGATACGCAGTATTTT.